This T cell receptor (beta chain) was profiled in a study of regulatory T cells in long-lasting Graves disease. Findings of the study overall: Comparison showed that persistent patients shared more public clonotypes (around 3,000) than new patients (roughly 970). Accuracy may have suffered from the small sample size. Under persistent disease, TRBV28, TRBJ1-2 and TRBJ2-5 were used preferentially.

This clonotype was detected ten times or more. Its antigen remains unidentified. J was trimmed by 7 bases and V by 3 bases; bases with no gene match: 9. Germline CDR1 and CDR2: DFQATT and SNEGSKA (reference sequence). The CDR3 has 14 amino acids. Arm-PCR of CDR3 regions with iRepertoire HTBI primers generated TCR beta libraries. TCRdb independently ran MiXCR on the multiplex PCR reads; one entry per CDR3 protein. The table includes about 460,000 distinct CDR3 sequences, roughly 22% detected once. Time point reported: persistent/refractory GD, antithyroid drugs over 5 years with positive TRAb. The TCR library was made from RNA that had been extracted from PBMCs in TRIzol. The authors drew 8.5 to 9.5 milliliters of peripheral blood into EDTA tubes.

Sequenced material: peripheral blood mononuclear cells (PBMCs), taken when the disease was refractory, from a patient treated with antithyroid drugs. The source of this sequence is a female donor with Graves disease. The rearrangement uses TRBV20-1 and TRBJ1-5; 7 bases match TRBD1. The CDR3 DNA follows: TGCAGTGCTAGCGGGGACAGAAGAGGACAGCCCCAGCATTTT. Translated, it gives CSASGDRRGQPQHF.